A single sample gave rise to the 13 T cell receptor beta chains below, sequenced in a study of control samples from healthy donors and cancer patients. The assay was immunoSEQ multiplex PCR, and TCRdb's table has in-frame clones only and misses some. The table has tens of thousands of clones, approximately 84% seen once; the top ten hold about 36%. The sample was PBMCs. These receptors were collected from a man in his sixties or seventies with lung cancer.

The rearrangement links TRBV21-1 to TRBJ2-6; the table's D call of TRBD1 was not tested on the DNA. TRBV21-1 is deemed a pseudogene. There are 17 residues in the CDR3. Here the CDR3 reads CASSKGQGAPGANVLTF. The CDR3 DNA follows: TGTGCCAGCAGCAAAGGACAGGGGGCGCCCGGGGCCAACGTCCTGACTTTC.

This clone was seen once. The chain carries TRBV12-5 and TRBJ2-7; D is perhaps TRBD2 (5 bases). Germline V gene sequence: CDR1 LGHNT, CDR2 FRNRAP. The CDR3 is 15 residues long. V lost 2 bases to trimming and J lost 4 bases, with 15 bases between them. The CDR3, as DNA: TGTGCTAGTGGTTTGTTGGCCGGGGTGTCGTACGAGCAGTACTTC. Protein product: CASGLLAGVSYEQYF. Together with reference TRBV12-5 and TRBJ2-7, the CDR3 gives the full variable domain: DARVTQTPRHKVTEMGQEVTMRCQPILGHNTVFWYRQTMMQGLELLAYFRNRAPLDDSGMPKDRFSAEMPDATLATLKIQPSEPRDSAVYFCASGLLAGVSYEQYFGPGTRLTVT.

The chain recombines TRBV5-1 with TRBJ2-3, with 8 bases matching TRBD1. The CDR3 loop spans 14 amino acids. V gave up 6 bases and J gave up 4 bases; unmatched junction bases: 7. Per germline, CDR1 SGHRS and CDR2 YFSETQ. The CDR3 coding sequence is TGCGCCAGCACCAGGGACAGGAGCGCAGATACGCAGTATTTT. It translates to CASTRDRSADTQYF.

The CDR3 loop reads CASSLQGNEKLFF. In DNA form, the CDR3 reads TGTGCCAGCAGTCTCCAAGGAAATGAAAAACTGTTTTTT. V gene TRBV6-5 combines with J gene TRBJ1-4; D call uncertain. The CDR3 is made up of 13 amino acids. The germline V and J ends were trimmed by 5 bases and 5 bases, with 9 bases remaining between them. Germline V gene lookup returns CDR1 MNHEY and CDR2 SVGAGI.

The chain combines TRBV19 with TRBJ1-3; D remains unclear. V gave up 10 bases and J gave up 0 bases, with 7 bases separating them. Germline V CDR1 and CDR2: LNHDA, SQIVND (reference sequence). The CDR3 totals 12 residues. The CDR3 DNA sequence: TGTGCCACCGGCCGCTCTGGAAACACCATATATTTT. The encoded protein is CATGRSGNTIYF.

The chain employs TRBV28 and TRBJ2-7; 11 bases fit TRBD1. After removal of 7 bases from V and 5 bases from J, the junction contained 7 bases not matched to a gene. The CDR3 covers 14 residues. Germline V CDR1 and CDR2: MDHEN, SYDVKM. The CDR3 reads CASTRTGGWNEQYF. CDR3 sequence (DNA): TGTGCCAGCACGCGGACAGGGGGCTGGAACGAGCAGTACTTC.

The chain employs TRBV10-2 and TRBJ1-3; unclear D gene. The CDR3 contains 16 residues. CDR1 WSHSY and CDR2 SAAADI come from the germline V gene. Trimming took off 3 bases at V and 5 bases at J, with 17 bases between the two ends. The CDR3 nucleotides are TGCGCCAGCAGTGATCAGGCAGCTTTTCCCCGAAACACCATATATTTT. Translating it yields CASSDQAAFPRNTIYF.

This rearrangement joins TRBV4-2 to TRBJ1-2, with 11 bases fitting TRBD1. Germline CDR1 and CDR2: LGHNA and YNFKEQ. CDR3 size: 15 residues. V was clipped by 3 bases and J by 3 bases; unmatched bases: 3. CDR3 loop: CASSQGTGGDYGYTF. CDR3 DNA: TGTGCCAGCAGCCAGGGGACAGGGGGAGACTATGGCTACACCTTC.

The gene calls are TRBV12-3 or TRBV12-4 and TRBJ1-2; 8 bases match TRBD1. With V trimmed by 6 bases and J by 6 bases, 6 bases remained unmatched. The CDR3 totals 13 residues. CDR3 DNA: TGTGCCAGCAGCCTCACAGGGGGTGATGGCTACACCTTC. It codes for CASSLTGGDGYTF.

A note on this clone: Different DNA sequences within this sample yield the same CDR3. J is TRBJ2-7 and V is TRBV5-1; unclear D gene. CDR1 is SGHRS and CDR2 is YFSETQ in the germline V gene. The CDR3 extends over 12 amino acids. Trimming shortened V by 0 bases and J by 0 bases, and 1 base separated the two germline ends. The CDR3 coding sequence is TGCGCCAGCAGCTTGGTCTCCTACGAGCAGTACTTC. Translating it yields CASSLVSYEQYF.

The sample holds a few counts of this clone. The V gene is TRBV19, the J gene TRBJ1-3; 7 nucleotides agree with TRBD1. The V gene end was trimmed by 3 bases and the J gene end by 1 base; junction bases not matched to a gene: 3. The germline CDR1 and CDR2 sequences are LNHDA and SQIVND (reference sequence). The CDR3 is 15 amino acids. The CDR3, as DNA: TGTGCCAGTAGTATGCAACAGGGGTCTGGAAACACCATATATTTT. It codes for CASSMQQGSGNTIYF.

J is TRBJ1-4 and V is TRBV4-3; D may be TRBD1 (5 bases). V was cut by 3 bases and J by 5 bases, with 10 bases left in between. CDR3 length: 14 amino acids. Germline V gene data show CDR1 as LGHNA and CDR2 as YSLEER. This CDR3 is CASSQGGWNEKLFF. The CDR3 nucleotides are TGCGCCAGCAGCCAGGGGGGATGGAATGAAAAACTGTTTTTT.

The V gene is TRBV6-1, the J gene TRBJ1-5, with TRBD1 matching over 7 bases. Germline V gene sequence: CDR1 MNHNS, CDR2 SASEGT. This CDR3 spans 13 amino acids. Trimming cost V 2 bases and J 7 bases; bases outside gene matches: 2. In DNA, the CDR3 is TGTGCCAGCAGTGAATCCAGGGGGCAGCCCCAGCATTTT. The encoded protein is CASSESRGQPQHF.